This T cell receptor beta chain was captured by sequencing in a study of prognosis after radiotherapy for stage I lung cancer. Study at large: The non-small cell lung cancer patients were all regarded as unsuitable for surgery on medical grounds. The patient group consisted of approximately 14 men and 5 to 7 women whose ages spanned roughly 50 to 95, median roughly 70 years. Stereotactic body radiotherapy was given without concurrent therapy in all patients. Findings and caveats of the study: The study found that unique TCR clone counts fell after stereotactic body radiation therapy, median around 10,000 versus 6,900.

The genomic DNA TCR beta CDR3 region underwent two rounds of multiplex PCR. Used in first-round PCR were primers specific to each TRBV and TRBJ gene. TCRdb redid the calling of the multiplex PCR reads with MiXCR, one entry per CDR3 protein. The data show 8,500 to 13,000 distinct CDR3 sequences, with approximately 50% seen just once and 7% to 7.5% held by the top ten. CDR3 length: 15 amino acids. CDR1 and CDR2 from the germline V gene are SGHTA and FQGNSA. The V and J ends lost 4 bases and 7 bases, in that order; junction bases with no gene match: 8. Comment on this clonotype: The antigen remains undetermined.

This receptor was taken from a donor of 50 years or more with non-small cell lung cancer. The chain links TRBV7-2 to TRBJ2-3; TRBD1 matches 10 bases. Sequenced here: PBMCs, sampled before or after stereotactic body radiation therapy (not recorded which). CDR3 in DNA: TGTGCCAGCAGCTCCGGACAGGGGGGGTCAAATACGCAGTATTTT. Translation: CASSSGQGGSNTQYF. Full variable domain (missing parts from reference TRBV7-2 and TRBJ2-3): GAGVSQSPSNKVTEKGKDVELRCDPISGHTALYWYRQSLGQGLEFLIYFQGNSAPDKSGLPSDRFSAERTGGSVSTLTIQRTQQEDSAVYLCASSSGQGGSNTQYFGPGTRLTVL.